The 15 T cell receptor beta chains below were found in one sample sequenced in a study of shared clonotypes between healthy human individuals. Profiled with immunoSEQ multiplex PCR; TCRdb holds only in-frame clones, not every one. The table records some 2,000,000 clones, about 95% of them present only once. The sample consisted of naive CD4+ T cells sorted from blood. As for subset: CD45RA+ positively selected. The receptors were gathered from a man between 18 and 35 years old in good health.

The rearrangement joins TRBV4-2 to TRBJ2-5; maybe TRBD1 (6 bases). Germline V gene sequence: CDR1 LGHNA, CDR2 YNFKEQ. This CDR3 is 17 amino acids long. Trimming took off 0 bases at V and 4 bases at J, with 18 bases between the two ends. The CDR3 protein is CASSQDGGGQPGETQYF. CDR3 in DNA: TGTGCCAGCAGCCAAGATGGGGGCGGGCAACCGGGAGAGACCCAGTACTTC.

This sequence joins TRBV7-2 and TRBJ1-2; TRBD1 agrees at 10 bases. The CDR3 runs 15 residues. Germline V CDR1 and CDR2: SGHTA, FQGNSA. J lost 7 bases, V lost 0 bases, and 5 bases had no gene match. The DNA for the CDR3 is TGTGCCAGCAGCTTAGCCCCGGGACAGGGGATTGGCTACACCTTC. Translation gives CASSLAPGQGIGYTF.

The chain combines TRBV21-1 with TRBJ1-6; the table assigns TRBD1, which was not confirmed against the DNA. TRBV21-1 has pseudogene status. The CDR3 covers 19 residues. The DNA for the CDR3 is TGTGCCAGCAGCGCGTCGGGACAGGGGGGGGAAGAATATGATTCACCCCTCCACTTT. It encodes CASSASGQGGEEYDSPLHF.

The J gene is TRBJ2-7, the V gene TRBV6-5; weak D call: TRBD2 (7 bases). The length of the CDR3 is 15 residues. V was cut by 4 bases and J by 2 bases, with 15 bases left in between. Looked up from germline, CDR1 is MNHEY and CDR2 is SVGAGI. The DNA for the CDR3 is TGTGCCAGCAGTTCCTTGGGGGGGGCCGCCTACGAGCAGTACTTC. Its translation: CASSSLGGAAYEQYF.

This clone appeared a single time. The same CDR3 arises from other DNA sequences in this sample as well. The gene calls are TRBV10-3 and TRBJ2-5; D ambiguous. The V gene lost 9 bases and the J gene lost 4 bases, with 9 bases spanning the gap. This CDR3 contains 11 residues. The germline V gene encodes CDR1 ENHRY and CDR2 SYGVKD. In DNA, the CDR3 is TGTGCCATATCGGATTTAGAGACCCAGTACTTC. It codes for CAISDLETQYF.

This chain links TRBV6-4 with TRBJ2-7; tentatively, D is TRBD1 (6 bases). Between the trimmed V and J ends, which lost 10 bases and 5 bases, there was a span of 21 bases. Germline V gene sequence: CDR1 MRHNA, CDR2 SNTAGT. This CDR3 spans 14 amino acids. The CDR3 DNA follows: TGTGCCATCCCAGGGGTCCCCGGGAAACACGAGCAGTACTTC. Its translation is CAIPGVPGKHEQYF.

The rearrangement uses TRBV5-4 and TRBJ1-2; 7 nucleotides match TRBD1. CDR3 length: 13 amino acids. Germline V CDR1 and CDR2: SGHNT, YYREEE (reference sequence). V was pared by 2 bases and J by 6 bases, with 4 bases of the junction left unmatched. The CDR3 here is CASSFPDRHGYTF. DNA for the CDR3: TGTGCCAGCAGCTTTCCGGACAGGCATGGCTACACCTTC. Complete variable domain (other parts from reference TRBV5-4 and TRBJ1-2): ETGVTQSPTHLIKTRGQQVTLRCSSQSGHNTVSWYQQALGQGPQFIFQYYREEENGRGNFPPRFSGLQFPNYSSELNVNALELDDSALYLCASSFPDRHGYTFGSGTRLTVV.

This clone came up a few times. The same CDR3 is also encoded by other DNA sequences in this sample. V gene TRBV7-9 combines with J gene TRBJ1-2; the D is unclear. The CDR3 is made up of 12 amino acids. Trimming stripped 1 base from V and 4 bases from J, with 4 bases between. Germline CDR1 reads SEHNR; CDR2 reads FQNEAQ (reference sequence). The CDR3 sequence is CASSLEGYGYTF. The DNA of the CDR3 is TGTGCCAGCAGCTTAGAGGGCTATGGCTACACCTTC.

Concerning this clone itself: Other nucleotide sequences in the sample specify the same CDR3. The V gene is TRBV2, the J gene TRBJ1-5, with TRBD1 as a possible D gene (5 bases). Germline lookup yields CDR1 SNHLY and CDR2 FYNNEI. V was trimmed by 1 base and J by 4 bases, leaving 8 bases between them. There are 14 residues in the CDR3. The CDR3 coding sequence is TGTGCCAGCAGTGAAGGGACAAGAAATCAGCCCCAGCATTTT. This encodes CASSEGTRNQPQHF.

The CDR3 DNA reads TGTGCCAGCTCACCCCTGACAGGGAAGAGAGAGACCCAGTACTTC. Amino acid sequence: CASSPLTGKRETQYF. This rearrangement joins TRBV18 to TRBJ2-5; 7 bases line up with TRBD1. Germline CDR1 KGHSH, CDR2 LQKENI. Unmatched junction bases numbered 8, after V lost 3 bases and J lost 4 bases. The CDR3 loop spans 15 amino acids.

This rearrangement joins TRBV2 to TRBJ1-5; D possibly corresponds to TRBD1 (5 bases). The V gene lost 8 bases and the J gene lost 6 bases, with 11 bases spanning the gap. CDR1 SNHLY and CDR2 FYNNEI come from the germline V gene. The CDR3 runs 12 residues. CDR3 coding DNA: TGTGCCAGCGCGGGGGAGGCTCAGCCCCAGCATTTT. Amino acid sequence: CASAGEAQPQHF.

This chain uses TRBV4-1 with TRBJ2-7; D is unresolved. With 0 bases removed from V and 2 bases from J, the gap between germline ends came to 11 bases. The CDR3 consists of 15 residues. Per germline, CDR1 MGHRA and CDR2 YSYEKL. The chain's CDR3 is CASSQESTNAYEQYF. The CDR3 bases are TGCGCCAGCAGCCAAGAGAGTACTAACGCCTACGAGCAGTACTTC.

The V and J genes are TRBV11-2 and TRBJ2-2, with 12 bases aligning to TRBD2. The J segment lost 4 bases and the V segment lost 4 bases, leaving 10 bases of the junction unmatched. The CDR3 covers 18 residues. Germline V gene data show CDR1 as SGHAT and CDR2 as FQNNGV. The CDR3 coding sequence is TGTGCCAGCAGCTGGCGCCTAGCGGGAGGGCGGGGCACCGGGGAGCTGTTTTTT. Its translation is CASSWRLAGGRGTGELFF.

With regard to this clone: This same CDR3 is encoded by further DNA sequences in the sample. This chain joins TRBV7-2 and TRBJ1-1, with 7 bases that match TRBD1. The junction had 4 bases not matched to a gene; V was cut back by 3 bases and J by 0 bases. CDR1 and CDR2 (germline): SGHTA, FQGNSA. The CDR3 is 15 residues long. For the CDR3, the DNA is TGTGCCAGCAGCTTGGCGGGACAGCTGAACACTGAAGCTTTCTTT. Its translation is CASSLAGQLNTEAFF.

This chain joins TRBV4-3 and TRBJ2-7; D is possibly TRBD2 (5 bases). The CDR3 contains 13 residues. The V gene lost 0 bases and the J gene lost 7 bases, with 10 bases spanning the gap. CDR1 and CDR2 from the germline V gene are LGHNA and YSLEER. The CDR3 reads CASSQDVGVEQYF. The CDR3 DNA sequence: TGCGCCAGCAGCCAAGATGTGGGAGTGGAGCAGTACTTC.